A selection of T cell receptor beta chains follows, all from one sample in a study of B cell selection in AIRE deficiency. Sequenced by immunoSEQ multiplex PCR; TCRdb stores in-frame clones only, minus some. The sample has tens of thousands of clones, roughly 91% seen once. Sequences were obtained from CD4+CD25+ Tregs sorted from PBMCs. These receptor sequences come from a human donor in good health. Both conserved end residues are part of each CDR3. A D gene is named only where the DNA matches it firmly. The size entry is marked missing in some rows and otherwise reads once, few, many or a size class.

TRBJ2-5 TRBD2 TRBV5-1 - TGCGCCAGCAGCCCGGGAGGGGAGACCCAGTACTTC CASSPGGETQYF
TRBJ1-5 - TRBV19 - TGTGCCAGTTCTAACGGGGGGTCTAGCAATCAGCCCCAGCATTTT CASSNGGSSNQPQHF
TRBJ2-1 TRBD2 TRBV7-9 - TGTGCCAGCAGCCGGACTAGCGGCTACAATGAGCAGTTCTTC CASSRTSGYNEQFF
TRBJ2-7 - TRBV5-1 once TGCGCCAGCAGCCTACAGGGGGGGGCACCTTTTGCCGGCGACGAGCAGTACTTC CASSLQGGAPFAGDEQYF
TRBJ2-3 - TRBV6-6 - TGTGCCAGCAGCCGACAGGGAGGGACAGATACGCAGTATTTT CASSRQGGTDTQYF
TRBJ1-1 - TRBV20-1 - TGCAGTGCTAGATCTTCCACTGAAGCTTTCTTT CSARSSTEAFF
TRBJ2-1 - TRBV18 - TGTGCCAGCTCACGGCAGGAACAGGGCAATGAGCAGTTCTTC CASSRQEQGNEQFF
TRBJ2-1 TRBD1 TRBV5-1 - TGCGCCAGCAGCCTCCGGACAGGGGTGGGCTACAATGAGCAGTTCTTC CASSLRTGVGYNEQFF
TRBJ2-5 TRBD2 TRBV15 - TGTGCCACCAGCAGAGATGTTACTAGCGGGAGTTGGGGGCGGGAGACCCAGTACTTC CATSRDVTSGSWGRETQYF
TRBJ1-1 - TRBV4-1 - TGCGCCAGCAGCCAAGAAGATGTGAAGAACACTGAAGCTTTCTTT CASSQEDVKNTEAFF
TRBJ2-2 TRBD1 TRBV7-6 - TGTGCCAGCAGCTTGGGACAGGCGAACACCGGGGAGCTGTTTTTT CASSLGQANTGELFF
TRBJ2-1 TRBD1 TRBV6-1 - TGTGCCACCGAGGGACAGGGGGACGAGCAGTTCTTC CATEGQGDEQFF
TRBJ1-2 TRBD1 TRBV6-1 once TGTGCCAGCAGGCAGGACAGGACGGGGATCTATGGCTACACCTTC CASRQDRTGIYGYTF
TRBJ2-7 TRBD2 TRBV10-3 - TGTGCCATCAGTGGACGGGGGGACTACGAGCAGTACTTC CAISGRGDYEQYF
TRBJ2-1 - TRBV18 - TGTGCCAGCTCACCCAACACAGGGTTTATGTATGAGCAGTTCTTC CASSPNTGFMYEQFF